A single sample is the source of the 4 T cell receptor beta chains below, sequenced in a study of beta chain features in type 1 diabetes. The study reverse transcribed the entire isolated RNA, so it sequenced expressed TCRB transcripts. Here immunoSEQ multiplex PCR was the method, and the copy in TCRdb shows in-frame clones only, minus some. This table holds a few hundred thousand clones, about 11% found once. The material sequenced was naive CD4+ T cells from blood. The receptors derive from a woman in her twenties or thirties in good health.

This clone was seen only a few times. This chain joins TRBV9 and TRBJ2-1, with D uncertain. V was pared by 0 bases and J by 4 bases, with 5 bases between. CDR3 length: 13 residues. Per germline, CDR1 SGDLS and CDR2 YYNGEE. CDR3 DNA sequence: TGTGCCAGCAGCGTAGATCTTTACAATGAGCAGTTCTTC. This translates into CASSVDLYNEQFF.

The genes are TRBV7-2 and TRBJ2-5; the match to TRBD2 covers 11 bases. This CDR3 is 18 amino acids long. V was pared by 1 base and J by 0 bases, with 7 bases of the junction left unmatched. Germline CDR1 is SGHTA and CDR2 is FQGNSA. The DNA for the CDR3 is TGTGCCAGCAGCTTAGAGGGGGGACTAGCGGCATACCAAGAGACCCAGTACTTC. Protein sequence: CASSLEGGLAAYQETQYF.

This chain uses TRBV7-8 with TRBJ2-6; D uncertain. V lost 6 bases and J lost 2, with 11 bases in between. Germline assignment: CDR1 SGHVS and CDR2 FQNEAQ. The CDR3 contains 15 residues. The CDR3 protein is CASRRAGTGANVLTF. The CDR3 DNA is TGTGCCAGCAGAAGAGCAGGAACTGGGGCCAACGTCCTGACTTTC.

The CDR3 coding sequence is TGTGCCAGCAGTTATAGCGACCGCCACGGGGGTGAGCAGTTCTTC. It translates to CASSYSDRHGGEQFF. This chain connects TRBV6-5 to TRBJ2-1; perhaps TRBD2 as D (6 bases). The germline V and J ends were trimmed by 3 bases and 9 bases, with 18 bases remaining between them. CDR1 is MNHEY and CDR2 is SVGAGI in the germline V gene. The CDR3 contains 15 residues.